These 12 T cell receptor beta chains came from one sample sequenced in a study of neurological immune-mediated disorders. TCRdb reprocessed the 5' RACE reads with MiXCR, giving one entry per CDR3 protein. The sample comprises tens of thousands of distinct CDR3 sequences, over 3% of which are singletons, and 5.5% to 6.5% rests with the top ten. Sequencing input: PBMCs. Receptors were obtained from a man in his forties with multiple sclerosis.

This clonotype was picked up many times. Relative to the germline gene, one junction end is altered; a read error may explain this. The CDR3 loop reads CASSLGTGGSHEQYF. CDR3 nucleotides: TGCGCCAGCAGCTTAGGGACAGGGGGCTCCCACGAGCAGTACTTC. This sequence joins TRBV5-1 and TRBJ2-7; 12 nucleotides agree with TRBD1. There are 15 residues in the CDR3. Germline V CDR1 and CDR2: SGHRS, YFSETQ. Variable domain in full (rest from reference TRBV5-1 and TRBJ2-7): KAGVTQTPRYLIKTRGQQVTLSCSPISGHRSVSWYQQTPGQGLQFLFEYFSETQRNKGNFPGRFSGRQFSNSRSEMNVSTLELGDSALYLCASSLGTGGSHEQYFGPGTRLTVT.

Ten or more counts support this clonotype. This CDR3 is CASSLSGGARTDTQYF. CDR3 DNA: TGTGCCAGCAGCTTATCCGGGGGAGCGAGGACAGATACGCAGTATTTT. The V and J genes are TRBV7-3 and TRBJ2-3; weak D call: TRBD2 (6 bases). V dropped 2 bases and J dropped 3 bases, with 15 bases sitting between them. The CDR3 has 16 residues. Per the germline V gene, CDR1 is SGHTA and CDR2 is FQGTGA.

At least ten counts were recorded for this clonotype. The chain carries TRBV7-9 and TRBJ2-3; D is undetermined. Germline loops: CDR1 SEHNR, CDR2 FQNEAQ (reference sequence). This CDR3 is built from 12 residues. V lost 7 bases to trimming and J lost 2 bases, with 7 bases between them. CDR3 sequence (DNA): TGTGCCAGCACCTGGCCCACAGATACGCAGTATTTT. It encodes CASTWPTDTQYF.

This clonotype showed up many times. V is TRBV6-5 and J is TRBJ2-5; the match to TRBD1 covers 7 bases. The germline V gene has CDR1 MNHEY and CDR2 SVGAGI. J gave up 5 bases and V 4 bases, and 13 bases lay outside the gene matches. The CDR3 contains 16 residues. The CDR3 loop is CASSFRQGGLGETQYF. The DNA of the CDR3 is TGTGCCAGCAGTTTTAGACAGGGTGGCCTGGGCGAGACCCAGTACTTC.

This clonotype was observed at least ten times. The V gene is TRBV6-1, the J gene TRBJ1-1; unclear D gene. The CDR3 contains 13 residues. From germline, CDR1 is MNHNS and CDR2 SASEGT. V dropped 8 bases and J dropped 0 bases, with 10 bases sitting between them. In nucleotides, the CDR3 is TGTGCCAGCCTGGGATTATTGAACACTGAAGCTTTCTTT. Its protein product is CASLGLLNTEAFF.

The chain employs TRBV20-1 and TRBJ2-5, with a weak D call TRBD1 (7 bases). This CDR3 is 13 amino acids long. The V and J ends lost 8 bases and 5 bases respectively, with 18 bases between them. The germline CDR1 and CDR2 sequences are DFQATT and SNEGSKA (reference sequence). This CDR3 reads CSLAGGGFETQYF. DNA of the CDR3: TGCAGTCTGGCCGGAGGGGGCTTCGAGACCCAGTACTTC.

The sample holds many counts of this clonotype. The rearrangement uses TRBV4-2 and TRBJ2-1; maybe TRBD2 (6 bases). CDR3 length equals 16 residues. The germline V gene encodes CDR1 LGHNA and CDR2 YNFKEQ. Trimming pared 0 bases from V and 5 bases from J, leaving 14 bases between. For the CDR3, the DNA is TGTGCCAGCAGCCAAGAGTTGAGCGGGCTGAACAATGAGCAGTTCTTC. Protein product: CASSQELSGLNNEQFF.

This clonotype was seen many times. The J gene is TRBJ2-1, the V gene TRBV5-1; a possible D gene is TRBD1 (6 bases). Germline V CDR1 and CDR2: SGHRS, YFSETQ. V lost 3 bases and J lost 1, with 23 bases in between. The CDR3 is 19 amino acids. The CDR3 DNA reads as TGCGCCAGCAGCTACGCCCTCGACAGGTTTATCGAGTCCTACAATGAGCAGTTCTTC. Protein sequence: CASSYALDRFIESYNEQFF.

With regard to this clonotype: A read error may account for a junction end that differs from germline. This chain connects TRBV7-7 to TRBJ2-1; 15 bases match TRBD2. The CDR3 sequence is 20 residues long. Germline V lookup: CDR1 SSHAT, CDR2 FNYEAQ (reference sequence). This CDR3 reads CASSLVPWTSGGAFHNEQFF. The DNA of the CDR3 is TGTGCTAGCAGCTTAGTCCCCTGGACTAGCGGGGGGGCCTTCCACAATGAGCAGTTCTTC.

This clonotype was detected ten times or more. This sequence joins TRBV10-3 and TRBJ1-1; TRBD1 might be the D (6 bases). Germline CDR1 reads ENHRY; CDR2 reads SYGVKD. The CDR3 consists of 13 residues. Trimming stripped 4 bases from V and 1 base from J, with 7 bases between. The DNA of the CDR3 is TGTGCCATCAGTGGACAGGAGAACACTGAAGCTTTCTTT. Encoded protein: CAISGQENTEAFF.

This clonotype was counted many times. The chain couples TRBV6-5 to TRBJ2-7, with 7 bases aligning to TRBD1. Germline V gives CDR1 MNHEY, CDR2 SVGAGI. This CDR3 has 15 residues. V trimming: 6 bases; J trimming: 2 bases; junction bases outside the gene matches: 10. The CDR3 protein is CASSPSGTVAYEQYF. CDR3 DNA: TGTGCCAGCAGCCCCTCCGGGACAGTCGCCTACGAGCAGTACTTC.

This clonotype was detected ten times or more. The V and J genes are TRBV5-8 and TRBJ2-5; possible D gene TRBD2, 6 bases. CDR1 is SGHTS, CDR2 YDEGEE, per germline. Trimming pared 0 bases from V and 5 bases from J, leaving 14 bases between. The CDR3 runs to 15 residues. CDR3 coding DNA: TGTGCCAGCAGCTTGGCCGATGCGGGGAGCGAGACCCAGTACTTC. This translates into CASSLADAGSETQYF.